The following is a TCR beta chain sequence with its context. These data are taken from a study of blood T cell repertoires in COVID-19. Overall study: The samples span acute and convalescent COVID-19 from the United States, Italy and Spain. Sources were T cells, B-cell-depleted T cells, or PBMCs; the material itself was cDNA or gDNA.

Trimming removed 0 bases from V and 5 bases from J, with 11 bases in between. The length of the CDR3 is 15 residues. The germline V gene has CDR1 SGHNT and CDR2 YYREEE (reference sequence). Authors' analysis steps: Amplification with reference gene primers provided the estimates of nucleated cell counts. Profiled with immunoSEQ multiplex PCR; TCRdb holds only in-frame clones, not every one. D and trimming come from the DNA, and the V and J calls and clone size come from that table. The profile shows around 160,000 clones, around 84% of them singletons. The gene calls are TRBV5-4 and TRBJ2-2; D may be TRBD2 (6 bases). The source of this sequence is a man aged 55 to 69 with active or convalescent COVID-19. Sequenced material: peripheral blood. This CDR3 is CASSLEIAATGELFF. CDR3 nucleotides: TGTGCCAGCAGCTTGGAGATAGCGGCAACCGGGGAGCTGTTTTTT.